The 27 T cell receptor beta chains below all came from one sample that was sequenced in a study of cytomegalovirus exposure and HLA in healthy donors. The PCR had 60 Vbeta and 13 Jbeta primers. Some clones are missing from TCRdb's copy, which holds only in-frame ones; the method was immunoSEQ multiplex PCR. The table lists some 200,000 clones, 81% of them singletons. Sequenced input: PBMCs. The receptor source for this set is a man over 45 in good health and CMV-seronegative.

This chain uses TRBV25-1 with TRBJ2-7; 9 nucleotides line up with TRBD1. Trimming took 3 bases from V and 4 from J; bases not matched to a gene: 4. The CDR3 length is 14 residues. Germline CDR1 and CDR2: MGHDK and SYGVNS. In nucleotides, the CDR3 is TGTGCCAGCAGTGATGGGACAGGGTATTACGAGCAGTACTTC. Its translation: CASSDGTGYYEQYF.

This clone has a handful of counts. The CDR3 DNA sequence: TGTGCCAGCAGCCCCCAGGGCGGGGGCACAGATACGCAGTATTTT. Amino acid sequence: CASSPQGGGTDTQYF. The chain employs TRBV6-4 and TRBJ2-3, with D maybe TRBD2 (6 bases). V gave up 6 bases and J gave up 1 base, with 14 bases separating them. CDR1 is MRHNA, CDR2 SNTAGT, per germline. This CDR3 is 15 amino acids long.

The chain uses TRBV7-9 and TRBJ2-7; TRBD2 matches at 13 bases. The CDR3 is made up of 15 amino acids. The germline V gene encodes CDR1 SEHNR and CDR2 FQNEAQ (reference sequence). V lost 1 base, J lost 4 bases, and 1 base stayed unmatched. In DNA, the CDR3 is TGTGCCAGCAGCTTAGTGACTAGCGGGGGGTACGAGCAGTACTTC. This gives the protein CASSLVTSGGYEQYF.

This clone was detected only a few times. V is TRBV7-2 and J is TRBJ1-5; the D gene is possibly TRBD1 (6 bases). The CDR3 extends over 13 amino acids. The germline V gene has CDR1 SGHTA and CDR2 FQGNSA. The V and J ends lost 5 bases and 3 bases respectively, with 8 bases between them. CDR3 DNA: TGTGCCAGCAGCGGGACAAACAATCAGCCCCAGCATTTT. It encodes CASSGTNNQPQHF.

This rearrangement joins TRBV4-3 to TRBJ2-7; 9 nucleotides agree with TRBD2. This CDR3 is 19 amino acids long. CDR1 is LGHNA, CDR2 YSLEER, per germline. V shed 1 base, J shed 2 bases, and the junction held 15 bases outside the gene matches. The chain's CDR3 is CASSQVRVEAGGYTYEQYF. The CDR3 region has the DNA TGCGCCAGCAGCCAAGTTAGGGTTGAGGCGGGGGGGTATACCTACGAGCAGTACTTC.

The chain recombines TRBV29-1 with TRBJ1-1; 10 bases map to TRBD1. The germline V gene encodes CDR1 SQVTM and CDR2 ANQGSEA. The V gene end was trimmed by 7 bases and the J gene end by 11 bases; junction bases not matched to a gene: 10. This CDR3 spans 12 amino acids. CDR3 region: CSGDRQGATAFF. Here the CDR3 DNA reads TGCAGCGGGGACCGACAGGGGGCTACGGCTTTCTTT.

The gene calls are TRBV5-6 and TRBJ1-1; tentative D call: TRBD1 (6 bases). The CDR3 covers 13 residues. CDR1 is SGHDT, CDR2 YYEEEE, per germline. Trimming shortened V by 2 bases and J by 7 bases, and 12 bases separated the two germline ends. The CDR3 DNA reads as TGTGCCAGCAGCTTCCTACAGGGCGGTGAAGCTTTCTTT. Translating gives CASSFLQGGEAFF.

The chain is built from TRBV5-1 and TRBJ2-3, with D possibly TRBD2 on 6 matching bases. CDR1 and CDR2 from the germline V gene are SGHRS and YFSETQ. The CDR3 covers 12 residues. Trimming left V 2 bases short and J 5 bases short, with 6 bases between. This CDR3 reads CASSFGRDTQYF. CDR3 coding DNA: TGCGCCAGCAGCTTCGGGAGAGATACGCAGTATTTT.

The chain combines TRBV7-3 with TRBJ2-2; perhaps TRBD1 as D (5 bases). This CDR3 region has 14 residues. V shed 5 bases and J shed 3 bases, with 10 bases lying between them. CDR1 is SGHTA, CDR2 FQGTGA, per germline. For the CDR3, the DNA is TGTGCCAGCAGCCTAGGGGTATACACCGGGGAGCTGTTTTTT. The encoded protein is CASSLGVYTGELFF.

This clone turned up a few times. Here the CDR3 DNA reads TGTGCCAGCAGTACCGGGACTCGAAGCACAGATACGCAGTATTTT. As protein: CASSTGTRSTDTQYF. This chain connects TRBV7-2 to TRBJ2-3; D may be TRBD2 (6 bases). V lost 6 bases and J lost 0, with 13 bases in between. Per germline, CDR1 SGHTA and CDR2 FQGNSA. The CDR3 extends over 15 amino acids.

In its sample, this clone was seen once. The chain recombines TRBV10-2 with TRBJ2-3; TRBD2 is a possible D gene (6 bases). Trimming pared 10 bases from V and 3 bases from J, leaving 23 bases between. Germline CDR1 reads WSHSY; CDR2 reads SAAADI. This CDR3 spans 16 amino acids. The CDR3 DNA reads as TGCGCCATCTTTTTCCCCCCAGGGAGGAGGACAGATACGCAGTATTTT. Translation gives CAIFFPPGRRTDTQYF.

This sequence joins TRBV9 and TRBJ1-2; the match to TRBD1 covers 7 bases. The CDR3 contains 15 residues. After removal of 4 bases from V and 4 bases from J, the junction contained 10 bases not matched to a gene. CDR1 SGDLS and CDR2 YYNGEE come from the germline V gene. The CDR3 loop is CASSPQDRKSYGYTF. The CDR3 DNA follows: TGTGCCAGCAGCCCCCAGGACAGGAAGTCCTATGGCTACACCTTC. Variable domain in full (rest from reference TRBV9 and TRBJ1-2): DSGVTQTPKHLITATGQRVTLRCSPRSGDLSVYWYQQSLDQGLQFLIQYYNGEERAKGNILERFSAQQFPDLHSELNLSSLELGDSALYFCASSPQDRKSYGYTFGSGTRLTVV.

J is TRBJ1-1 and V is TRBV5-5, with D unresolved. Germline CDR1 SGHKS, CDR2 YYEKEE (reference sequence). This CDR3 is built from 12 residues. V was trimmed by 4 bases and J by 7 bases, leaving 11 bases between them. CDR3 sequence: CASSRTSSEAFF. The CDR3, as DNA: TGTGCCAGCAGCCGCACGAGTAGTGAAGCTTTCTTT.

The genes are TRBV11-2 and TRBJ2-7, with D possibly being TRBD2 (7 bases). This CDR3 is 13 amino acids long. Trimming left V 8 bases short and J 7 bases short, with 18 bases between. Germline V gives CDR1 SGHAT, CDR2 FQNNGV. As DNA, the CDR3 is TGTGCCAGCTGGGGGGGCCACCCTTTTGAGCAGTACTTC. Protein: CASWGGHPFEQYF.

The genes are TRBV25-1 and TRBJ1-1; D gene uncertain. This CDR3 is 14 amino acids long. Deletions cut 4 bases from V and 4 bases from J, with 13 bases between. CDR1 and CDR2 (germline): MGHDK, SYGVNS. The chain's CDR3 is CASSASSPGTEAFF. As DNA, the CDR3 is TGTGCCAGCAGTGCCTCCTCCCCCGGCACTGAAGCTTTCTTT.

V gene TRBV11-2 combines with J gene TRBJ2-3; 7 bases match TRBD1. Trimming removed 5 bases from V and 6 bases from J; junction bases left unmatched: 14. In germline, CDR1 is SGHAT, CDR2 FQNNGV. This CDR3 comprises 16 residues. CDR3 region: CASSLFGQEERDTQYF. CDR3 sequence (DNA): TGTGCCAGCAGCCTCTTTGGACAGGAGGAACGGGATACGCAGTATTTT.

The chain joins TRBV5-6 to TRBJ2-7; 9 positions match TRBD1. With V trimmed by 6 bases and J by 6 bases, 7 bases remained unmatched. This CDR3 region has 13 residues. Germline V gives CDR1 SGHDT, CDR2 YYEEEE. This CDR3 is CASTEGTGSEQYF. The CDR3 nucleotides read TGTGCCAGCACCGAAGGGACAGGGAGCGAGCAGTACTTC.

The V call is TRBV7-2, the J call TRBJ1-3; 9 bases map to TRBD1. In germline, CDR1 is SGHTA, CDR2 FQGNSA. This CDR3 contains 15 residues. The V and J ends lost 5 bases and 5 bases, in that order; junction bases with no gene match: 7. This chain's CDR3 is CASSLRTGDRNTIYF. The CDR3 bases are TGTGCCAGCAGCCTGAGGACAGGGGATCGAAACACCATATATTTT. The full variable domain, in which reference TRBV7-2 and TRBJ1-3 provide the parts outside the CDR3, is GAGVSQSPSNKVTEKGKDVELRCDPISGHTALYWYRQSLGQGLEFLIYFQGNSAPDKSGLPSDRFSAERTGGSVSTLTIQRTQQEDSAVYLCASSLRTGDRNTIYFGEGSWLTVV.

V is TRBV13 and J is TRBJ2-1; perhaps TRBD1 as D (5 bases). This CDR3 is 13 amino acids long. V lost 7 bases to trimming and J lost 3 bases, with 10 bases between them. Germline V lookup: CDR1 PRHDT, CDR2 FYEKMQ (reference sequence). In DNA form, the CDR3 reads TGTGCCAGCACCTCGACAGACTACAATGAGCAGTTCTTC. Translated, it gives CASTSTDYNEQFF.

Written as DNA, the CDR3 is TGTGCCAGCAGCCAAGCTATGCAGGGGATCCACGAGCAGTACTTC. Encoded protein: CASSQAMQGIHEQYF. The chain carries TRBV4-2 and TRBJ2-7; maybe TRBD1 (6 bases). This CDR3 comprises 15 residues. Germline V gene data show CDR1 as LGHNA and CDR2 as YNFKEQ. Trimming left V 1 base short and J 5 bases short, with 15 bases between.

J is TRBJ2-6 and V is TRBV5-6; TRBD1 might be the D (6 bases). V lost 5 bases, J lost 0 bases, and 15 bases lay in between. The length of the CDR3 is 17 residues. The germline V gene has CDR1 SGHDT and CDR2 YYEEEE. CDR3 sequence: CASSSGEFSSGANVLTF. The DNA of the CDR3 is TGTGCCAGCAGTTCAGGGGAATTTAGCTCTGGGGCCAACGTCCTGACTTTC. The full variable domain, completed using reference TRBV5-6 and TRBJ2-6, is DAGVTQSPTHLIKTRGQQVTLRCSPKSGHDTVSWYQQALGQGPQFIFQYYEEEERQRGNFPDRFSGHQFPNYSSELNVNALLLGDSALYLCASSSGEFSSGANVLTFGAGSRLTVL.

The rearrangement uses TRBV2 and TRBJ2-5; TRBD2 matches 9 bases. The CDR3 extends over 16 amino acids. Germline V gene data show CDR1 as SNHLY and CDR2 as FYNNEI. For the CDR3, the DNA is TGTGCGATCGTGGCTAGCGGGACCCTCCGGAGGGAGACCCAGTACTTC. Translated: CAIVASGTLRRETQYF.

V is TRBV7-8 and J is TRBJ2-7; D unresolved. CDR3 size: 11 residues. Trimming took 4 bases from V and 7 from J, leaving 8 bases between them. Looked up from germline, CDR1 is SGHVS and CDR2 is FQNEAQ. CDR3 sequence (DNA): TGTGCCAGCAGCTCCCTCCTTGAGCAGTACTTC. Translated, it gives CASSSLLEQYF.

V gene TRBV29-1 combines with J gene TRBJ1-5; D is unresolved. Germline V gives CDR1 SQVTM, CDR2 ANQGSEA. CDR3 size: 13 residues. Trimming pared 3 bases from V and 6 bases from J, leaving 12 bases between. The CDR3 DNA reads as TGCAGCGTTGAGTCGGGTGGCGGTCAGCCCCAGCATTTT. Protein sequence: CSVESGGGQPQHF.

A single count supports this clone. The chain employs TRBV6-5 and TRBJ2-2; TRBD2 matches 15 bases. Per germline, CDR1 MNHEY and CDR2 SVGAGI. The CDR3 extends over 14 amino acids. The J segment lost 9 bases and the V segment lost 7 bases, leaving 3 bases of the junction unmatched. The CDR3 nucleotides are TGTGCCAGCACCGGACTAGCGGGGGGGTGGGAGCTGTTTTTT. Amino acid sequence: CASTGLAGGWELFF.

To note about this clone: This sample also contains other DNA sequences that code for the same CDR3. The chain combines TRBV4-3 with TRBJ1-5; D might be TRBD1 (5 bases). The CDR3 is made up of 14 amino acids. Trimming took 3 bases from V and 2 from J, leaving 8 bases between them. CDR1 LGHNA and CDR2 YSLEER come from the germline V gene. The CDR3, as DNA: TGCGCCAGCAGCCAGGACATCGGCAATCAGCCCCAGCATTTT. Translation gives CASSQDIGNQPQHF.

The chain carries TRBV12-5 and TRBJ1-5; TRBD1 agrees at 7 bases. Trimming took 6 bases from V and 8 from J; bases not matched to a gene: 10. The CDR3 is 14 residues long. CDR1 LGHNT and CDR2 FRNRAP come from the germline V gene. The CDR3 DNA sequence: TGTGCTAGTGGAATGCCCGGGACAGCGGAGCCCCAGCATTTT. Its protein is CASGMPGTAEPQHF.